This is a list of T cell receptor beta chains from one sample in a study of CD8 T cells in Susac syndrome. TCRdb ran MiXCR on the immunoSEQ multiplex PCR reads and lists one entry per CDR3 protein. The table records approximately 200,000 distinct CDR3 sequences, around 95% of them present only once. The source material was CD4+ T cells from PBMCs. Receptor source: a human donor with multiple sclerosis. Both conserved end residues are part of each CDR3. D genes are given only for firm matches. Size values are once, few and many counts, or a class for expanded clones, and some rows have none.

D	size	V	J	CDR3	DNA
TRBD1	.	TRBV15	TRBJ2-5	CATSRLDRDQETQYF	TGTGCCACCAGCAGACTGGACAGGGACCAAGAGACCCAGTACTTC
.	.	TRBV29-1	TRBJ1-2	CSVDKDLYGYTF	TGCAGCGTTGACAAGGACCTCTATGGCTACACCTTC
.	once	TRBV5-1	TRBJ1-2	CASSSTNRGINYGYTF	TGCGCCAGCAGCTCCACAAACCGGGGTATCAACTATGGCTACACCTTC
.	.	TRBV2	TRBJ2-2	CASSEGVTGELFF	TGTGCCAGCAGTGAAGGCGTCACCGGGGAGCTGTTTTTT
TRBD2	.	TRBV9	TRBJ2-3	CASTRGGGTDTQYF	TGTGCCAGCACCCGTGGGGGGGGCACAGATACGCAGTATTTT
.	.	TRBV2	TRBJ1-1	CASSESTRQAVATFF	TGTGCCAGCAGTGAATCGACAAGACAGGCCGTTGCGACTTTCTTT
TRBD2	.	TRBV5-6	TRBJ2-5	CASHLQAGGETQYF	TGTGCCAGCCACTTACAAGCGGGGGGGGAGACCCAGTACTTC
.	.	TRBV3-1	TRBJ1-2	CASSQPRNHGYTF	TGTGCCAGCAGCCAACCGCGTAACCATGGCTACACCTTC
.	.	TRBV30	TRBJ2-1	CAWSVLGLTNEQFF	TGTGCCTGGAGTGTTTTAGGACTCACCAATGAGCAGTTCTTC
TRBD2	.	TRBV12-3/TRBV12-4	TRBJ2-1	CASSRLAGDLSYNEQFF	TGTGCCAGCAGTAGACTAGCGGGGGACCTATCCTACAATGAGCAGTTCTTC
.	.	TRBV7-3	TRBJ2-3	CASSPTVTPGADTQYF	TGTGCCAGCAGCCCAACGGTTACCCCCGGTGCAGATACGCAGTATTTT
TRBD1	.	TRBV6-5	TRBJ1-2	CASSYSGGAGYGYTF	TGTGCCAGCAGTTACTCAGGGGGCGCTGGCTATGGCTACACCTTC
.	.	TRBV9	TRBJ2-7	CASSVDASYEQYF	TGTGCCAGCAGCGTAGACGCAAGCTACGAGCAGTACTTC
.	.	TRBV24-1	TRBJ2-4	CATTPLCSGESKNIQYF	TGTGCCACCACCCCCCTCTGTTCGGGGGAGTCCAAAAACATTCAGTACTTC
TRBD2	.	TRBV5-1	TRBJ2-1	CASSLGLAGEYNEQFF	TGCGCCAGCAGCTTGGGACTAGCGGGGGAGTACAATGAGCAGTTCTTC
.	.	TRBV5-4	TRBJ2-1	CASTVRADSYNEQFF	TGTGCCAGCACCGTTAGGGCAGACTCCTACAATGAGCAGTTCTTC
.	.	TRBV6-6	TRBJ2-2	CASSLAPKGGELFF	TGTGCCAGCAGCCTCGCACCCAAAGGGGGGGAGCTGTTTTTT
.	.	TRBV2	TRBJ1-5	CASSVMRGGNQPQHF	TGTGCCAGCAGTGTAATGCGGGGCGGCAATCAGCCCCAGCATTTT
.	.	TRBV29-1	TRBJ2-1	CSVMGLSSYNEQFF	TGCAGCGTGATGGGTCTCAGCTCCTACAATGAGCAGTTCTTC
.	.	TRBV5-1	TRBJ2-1	CASSPWESNNEQFF	TGCGCCAGCAGCCCCTGGGAATCCAACAATGAGCAGTTCTTC
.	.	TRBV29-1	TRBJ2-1	CSVELVRGPGSYNEQFF	TGCAGCGTTGAATTGGTCAGGGGTCCAGGGTCCTACAATGAGCAGTTCTTC
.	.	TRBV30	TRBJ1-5	CAWSVHGPNQPQHF	TGTGCCTGGAGTGTACACGGGCCTAATCAGCCCCAGCATTTT
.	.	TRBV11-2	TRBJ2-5	CASSLSQTQYF	TGTGCCAGCAGCTTATCCCAGACCCAGTACTTC
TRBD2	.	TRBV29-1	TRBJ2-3	CSVRLSRGAEDTQYF	TGCAGCGTTCGGCTTTCGCGGGGGGCGGAAGATACGCAGTATTTT
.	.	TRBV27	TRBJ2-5	CASSPGTHRETQYF	TGTGCCAGCAGCCCCGGGACACATCGAGAGACCCAGTACTTC
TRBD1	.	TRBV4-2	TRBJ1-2	CASSQPDRAYGYTF	TGTGCCAGCAGCCAACCAGACAGGGCCTATGGCTACACCTTC
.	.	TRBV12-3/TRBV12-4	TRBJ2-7	CASSRKFVGVYEQYF	TGTGCCAGCAGTCGAAAGTTTGTGGGAGTCTACGAGCAGTACTTC
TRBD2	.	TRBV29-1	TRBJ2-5	CSGQRGAEETQYF	TGCAGCGGTCAGCGGGGGGCCGAAGAGACCCAGTACTTC
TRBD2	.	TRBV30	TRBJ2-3	CAWTGAGPDTQYF	TGTGCCTGGACGGGAGCGGGGCCCGATACGCAGTATTTT
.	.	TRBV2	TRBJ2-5	CASLRPVETQYF	TGTGCCAGCCTCCGTCCCGTAGAGACCCAGTACTTC
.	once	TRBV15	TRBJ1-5	CATRGNQPQHF	TGTGCCACCAGGGGCAATCAGCCCCAGCATTTT
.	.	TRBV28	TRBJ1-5	CASRLRSLGAPNQPQHF	TGTGCCAGCAGGCTACGGAGTTTGGGGGCGCCCAATCAGCCCCAGCATTTT
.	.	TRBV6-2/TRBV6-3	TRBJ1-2	CASSLDSLYGYTF	TGTGCCAGCAGTCTGGACAGTTTGTATGGCTACACCTTC
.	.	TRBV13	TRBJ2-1	CASSRWNGDNEQFF	TGTGCCAGCAGTCGGTGGAACGGGGACAATGAGCAGTTCTTC
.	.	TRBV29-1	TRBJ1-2	CSGTSDGGYTF	TGCAGCGGGACCTCGGACGGTGGCTACACCTTC
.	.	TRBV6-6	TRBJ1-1	CASSSKGTEAFF	TGTGCCAGCAGTTCCAAGGGGACTGAAGCTTTCTTT